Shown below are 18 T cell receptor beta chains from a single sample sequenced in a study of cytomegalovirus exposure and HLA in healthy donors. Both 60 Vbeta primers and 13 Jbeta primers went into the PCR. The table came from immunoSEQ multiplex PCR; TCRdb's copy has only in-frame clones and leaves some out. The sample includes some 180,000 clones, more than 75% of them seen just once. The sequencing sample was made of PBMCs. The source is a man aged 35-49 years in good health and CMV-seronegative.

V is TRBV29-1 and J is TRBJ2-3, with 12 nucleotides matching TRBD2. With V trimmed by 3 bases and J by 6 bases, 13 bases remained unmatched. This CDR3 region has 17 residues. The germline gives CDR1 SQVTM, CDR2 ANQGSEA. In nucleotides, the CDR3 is TGCAGCGTTGAGTGGGCTCTAGCGGGAGGGCCGTGGGATACGCAGTATTTT. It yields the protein CSVEWALAGGPWDTQYF.

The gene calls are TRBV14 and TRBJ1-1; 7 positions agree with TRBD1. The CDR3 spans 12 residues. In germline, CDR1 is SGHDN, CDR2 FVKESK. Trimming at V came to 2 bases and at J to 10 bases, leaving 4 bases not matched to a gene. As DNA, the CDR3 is TGTGCCAGCAGCCAAAAGGGGGCTGGAGCTTTCTTT. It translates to CASSQKGAGAFF. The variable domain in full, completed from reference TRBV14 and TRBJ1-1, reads EAGVTQFPSHSVIEKGQTVTLRCDPISGHDNLYWYRRVMGKEIKFLLHFVKESKQDESGMPNNRFLAERTGGTYSTLKVQPAELEDSGVYFCASSQKGAGAFFGQGTRLTVV.

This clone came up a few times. Here the CDR3 DNA reads TGTGCCAGCAGCTTTTCAGGTCTGGCCACTGAAGCTTTCTTT. It yields the protein CASSFSGLATEAFF. The rearrangement uses TRBV5-4 and TRBJ1-1; D not certain. Trimming shortened V by 2 bases and J by 4 bases, and 12 bases separated the two germline ends. The CDR3 extends over 14 amino acids. Germline assignment: CDR1 SGHNT and CDR2 YYREEE (reference sequence).

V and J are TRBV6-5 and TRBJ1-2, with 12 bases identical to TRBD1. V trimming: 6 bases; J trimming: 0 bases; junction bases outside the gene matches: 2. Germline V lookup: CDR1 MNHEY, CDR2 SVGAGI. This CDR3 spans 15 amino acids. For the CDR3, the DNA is TGTGCCAGCAGGGGACAGGGGGCTACTAACTATGGCTACACCTTC. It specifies CASRGQGATNYGYTF.

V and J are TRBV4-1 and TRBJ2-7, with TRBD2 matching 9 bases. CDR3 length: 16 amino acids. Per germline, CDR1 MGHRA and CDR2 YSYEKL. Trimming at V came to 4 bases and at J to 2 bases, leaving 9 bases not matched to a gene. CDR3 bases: TGCGCCAGCAGCCCCTGGCCCAGCGGGGGGACCTACGAGCAGTACTTC. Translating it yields CASSPWPSGGTYEQYF.

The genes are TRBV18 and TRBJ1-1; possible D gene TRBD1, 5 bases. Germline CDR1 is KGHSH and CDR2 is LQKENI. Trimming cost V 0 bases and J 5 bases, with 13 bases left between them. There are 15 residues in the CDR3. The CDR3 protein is CASSPPVRVLTEAFF. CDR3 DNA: TGTGCCAGCTCACCACCGGTCAGGGTTCTTACTGAAGCTTTCTTT.

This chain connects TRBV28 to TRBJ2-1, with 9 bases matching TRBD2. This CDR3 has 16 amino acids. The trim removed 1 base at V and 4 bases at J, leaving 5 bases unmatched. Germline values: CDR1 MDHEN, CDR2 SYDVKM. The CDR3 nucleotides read TGTGCCAGCAGTTTATCTGCGGGAGGGGCGTACAATGAGCAGTTCTTC. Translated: CASSLSAGGAYNEQFF.

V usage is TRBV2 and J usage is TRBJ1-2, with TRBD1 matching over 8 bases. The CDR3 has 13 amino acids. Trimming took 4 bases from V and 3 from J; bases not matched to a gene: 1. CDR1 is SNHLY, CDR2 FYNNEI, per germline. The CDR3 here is CASSGTGYYGYTF. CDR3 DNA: TGTGCCAGCAGTGGGACAGGGTACTATGGCTACACCTTC.

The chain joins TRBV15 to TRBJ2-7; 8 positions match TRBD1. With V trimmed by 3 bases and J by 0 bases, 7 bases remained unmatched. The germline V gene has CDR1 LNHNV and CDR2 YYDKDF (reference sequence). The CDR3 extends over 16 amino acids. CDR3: CATSRIGTGRSYEQYF. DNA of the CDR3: TGTGCCACCAGCAGGATAGGGACAGGTCGCTCCTACGAGCAGTACTTC.

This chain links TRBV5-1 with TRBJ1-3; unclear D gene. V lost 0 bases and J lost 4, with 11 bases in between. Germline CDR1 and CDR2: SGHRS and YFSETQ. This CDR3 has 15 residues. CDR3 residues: CASSLESGGGNTIYF. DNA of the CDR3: TGCGCCAGCAGCTTGGAATCCGGAGGGGGAAACACCATATATTTT.

The CDR3 reads CASSVLSDTQYF. CDR3 coding DNA: TGTGCCAGCAGCGTCCTTTCAGATACGCAGTATTTT. The chain recombines TRBV9 with TRBJ2-3, with D hard to call. Germline CDR1 reads SGDLS; CDR2 reads YYNGEE. Trimming removed 2 bases from V and 4 bases from J, with 5 bases in between. There are 12 residues in the CDR3.

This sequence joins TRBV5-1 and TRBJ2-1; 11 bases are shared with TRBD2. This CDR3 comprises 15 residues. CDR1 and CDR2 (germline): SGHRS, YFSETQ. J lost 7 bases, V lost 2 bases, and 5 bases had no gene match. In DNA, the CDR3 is TGCGCCAGCAGCTTCATAGCGGGAGGGCCAAATGAGCAGTTCTTC. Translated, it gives CASSFIAGGPNEQFF.

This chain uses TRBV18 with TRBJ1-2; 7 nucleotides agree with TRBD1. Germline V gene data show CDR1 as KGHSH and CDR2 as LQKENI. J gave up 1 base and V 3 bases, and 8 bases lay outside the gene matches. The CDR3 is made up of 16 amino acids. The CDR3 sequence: CASSPRDSQVNYGYTF. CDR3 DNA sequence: TGTGCCAGCTCACCGAGGGACAGCCAAGTTAACTATGGCTACACCTTC.

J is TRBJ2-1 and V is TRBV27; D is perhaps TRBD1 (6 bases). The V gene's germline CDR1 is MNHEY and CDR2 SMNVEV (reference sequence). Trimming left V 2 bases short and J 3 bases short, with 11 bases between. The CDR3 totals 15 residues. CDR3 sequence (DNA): TGTGCCAGCAGTTTAGCCCAGGGACACTACAATGAGCAGTTCTTC. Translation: CASSLAQGHYNEQFF.

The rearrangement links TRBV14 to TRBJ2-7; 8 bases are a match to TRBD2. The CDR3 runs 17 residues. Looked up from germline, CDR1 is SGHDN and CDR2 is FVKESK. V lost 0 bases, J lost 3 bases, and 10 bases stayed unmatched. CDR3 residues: CASSQDYGTRTIYEQYF. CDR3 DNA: TGTGCCAGCAGCCAAGATTATGGGACTAGGACCATCTACGAGCAGTACTTC.

The CDR3 loop reads CAISGVWQGALNTEAFF. The CDR3 coding sequence is TGTGCCATCAGTGGGGTTTGGCAGGGGGCGTTGAACACTGAAGCTTTCTTT. The rearrangement joins TRBV10-3 to TRBJ1-1; 8 bases match TRBD1. There are 17 residues in the CDR3. CDR1 and CDR2 (germline): ENHRY, SYGVKD. The V gene end was trimmed by 4 bases and the J gene end by 0 bases; junction bases not matched to a gene: 10.

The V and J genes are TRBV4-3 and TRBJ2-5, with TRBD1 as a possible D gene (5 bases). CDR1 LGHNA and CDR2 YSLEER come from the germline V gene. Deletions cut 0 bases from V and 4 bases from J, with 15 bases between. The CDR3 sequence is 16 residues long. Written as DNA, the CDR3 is TGCGCCAGCAGCCAAGATGGGGCCAGTAGGGCAGAGACCCAGTACTTC. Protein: CASSQDGASRAETQYF.

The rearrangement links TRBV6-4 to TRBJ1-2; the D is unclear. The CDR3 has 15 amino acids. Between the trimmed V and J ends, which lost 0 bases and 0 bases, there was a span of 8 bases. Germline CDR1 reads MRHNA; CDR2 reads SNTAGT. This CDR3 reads CASSDSGSPNYGYTF. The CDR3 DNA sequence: TGTGCCAGCAGTGACTCGGGCAGCCCTAACTATGGCTACACCTTC.